The TCR beta chain under discussion was sequenced for a study of cytomegalovirus exposure and HLA in healthy donors. Whole-study context: Findings of an earlier analysis included roughly 110 million unique TCR beta sequences from 190 million or so T cells. General observations from the study: Later analysis demonstrated an association between a missense DCLRE1C variant and TCR beta V- and J-gene trimming. Rarity held for most TCR sequences, but there were some public TCRs that occurred in many donors.

CDR1 SGHDT and CDR2 YYEEEE come from the germline V gene. This CDR3 comprises 15 residues. Between the trimmed V and J ends, which lost 0 bases and 5 bases, there was a span of 15 bases. Primers included in the PCR were 60 Vbeta and 13 Jbeta primers. Generated by immunoSEQ multiplex PCR, the TCRdb table keeps only in-frame clones and is missing some. This table has about 190,000 clones, roughly four fifths appearing once. On this clone itself: Its antigen is unknown.

This clonotype was obtained from a woman aged 25 to 39 in good health and CMV-seropositive. The V call is TRBV5-6, the J call TRBJ2-7; D is perhaps TRBD2 (5 bases). Source material: PBMCs. In DNA form, the CDR3 reads TGTGCCAGCAGCTTGGCCAACCGCTTCGGGGACGAGCAGTACTTC. Protein product: CASSLANRFGDEQYF. Based on the CDR3 plus reference TRBV5-6 and TRBJ2-7, the full variable domain is DAGVTQSPTHLIKTRGQQVTLRCSPKSGHDTVSWYQQALGQGPQFIFQYYEEEERQRGNFPDRFSGHQFPNYSSELNVNALLLGDSALYLCASSLANRFGDEQYFGPGTRLTVT.